Listed here are 25 T cell receptor beta chains from one sample, sequenced in a study of blood T cell repertoires in COVID-19. TCRdb's table, derived via immunoSEQ multiplex PCR, lists solely in-frame clones and lacks some. The data show approximately 200,000 clones, roughly 85% seen once. What was sequenced was peripheral blood. The receptors come from a human donor with active or convalescent COVID-19. The donor label of this sample is uncertain.

This chain joins TRBV5-1 and TRBJ2-1; 7 bases line up with TRBD1. Germline V lookup: CDR1 SGHRS, CDR2 YFSETQ. V lost 6 bases, J lost 9 bases, and 12 bases stayed unmatched. This CDR3 has 14 amino acids. CDR3 in DNA: TGCGCCAGCACGGGCGGCAACCCAGGGGGTGAGCAGTTCTTC. It encodes CASTGGNPGGEQFF.

This clone was detected once. The rearrangement links TRBV6-1 to TRBJ2-3; D may be TRBD1 (6 bases). In germline, CDR1 is MNHNS, CDR2 SASEGT. The CDR3 extends over 16 amino acids. The V end was cut by 4 bases, the J end by 2 bases, with 16 bases between. CDR3 bases: TGTGCCAGCAGTGGAGTTTCGGGACAATACACAGATACGCAGTATTTT. Translation gives CASSGVSGQYTDTQYF.

The rearrangement links TRBV7-2 to TRBJ2-1; unclear D gene. The V end lost 9 bases, the J end lost 6 bases, and 24 bases lay between the germline ends. Germline values: CDR1 SGHTA, CDR2 FQGNSA. The length of the CDR3 is 16 residues. The CDR3 sequence: CASFLGLGRGGNEQFF. In nucleotides, the CDR3 is TGTGCCAGTTTCTTAGGCTTGGGTCGAGGCGGCAATGAGCAGTTCTTC.

The table lists this clone with a count of one. The rearrangement links TRBV2 to TRBJ2-2, with TRBD1 identical over 9 bases. CDR1 is SNHLY and CDR2 is FYNNEI in the germline V gene. This CDR3 has 13 amino acids. With V trimmed by 8 bases and J by 8 bases, 6 bases remained unmatched. Here the CDR3 reads CASSGQGRGELFF. CDR3 in DNA: TGTGCCAGCTCGGGACAGGGTAGGGGGGAGCTGTTTTTT.

CDR3 nucleotide sequence: TGTGCCAGCAGCTCACACCCGGGCCTCGGGGCCTACGAGCAGTACTTC. This gives the protein CASSSHPGLGAYEQYF. This chain joins TRBV5-5 and TRBJ2-7; D possibly corresponds to TRBD2 (5 bases). The germline CDR1 and CDR2 sequences are SGHKS and YYEKEE (reference sequence). The CDR3 totals 16 residues. The V end was cut by 3 bases, the J end by 2 bases, with 18 bases between.

The rearrangement links TRBV6-1 to TRBJ1-2; the D gene is possibly TRBD1 (6 bases). Trimming pared 6 bases from V and 0 bases from J, leaving 14 bases between. CDR1 MNHNS and CDR2 SASEGT come from the germline V gene. The length of the CDR3 is 15 residues. CDR3 residues: CASRGAAGANYGYTF. The CDR3 DNA reads as TGTGCCAGCAGGGGAGCGGCAGGGGCTAACTATGGCTACACCTTC.

This clone was recorded only once. This chain links TRBV10-3 with TRBJ1-6; D may be TRBD1 (6 bases). The germline V gene has CDR1 ENHRY and CDR2 SYGVKD. V was trimmed by 4 bases and J by 7 bases, leaving 20 bases between them. The CDR3 contains 17 residues. CDR3 region: CAISAQGGSKGNSPLHF. The CDR3 nucleotides read TGTGCCATCAGTGCACAGGGAGGGTCGAAGGGAAATTCACCCCTCCACTTT.

The chain is built from TRBV28 and TRBJ1-1; D not certain. In germline, CDR1 is MDHEN, CDR2 SYDVKM. Trimming removed 5 bases at V and 0 bases at J, with 10 bases between. There are 14 residues in the CDR3. The CDR3, as DNA: TGTGCCAGCAGTCCGGGAGGGATGAACACTGAAGCTTTCTTT. This gives the protein CASSPGGMNTEAFF.

The chain carries TRBV2 and TRBJ1-4; 7 positions agree with TRBD1. CDR3 length: 14 amino acids. V lost 6 bases to trimming and J lost 0 bases; unmatched junction nucleotides: 1. The V gene's germline CDR1 is SNHLY and CDR2 FYNNEI. As DNA, the CDR3 is TGTGCCAGCAGGGGACAGACAACTAATGAAAAACTGTTTTTT. Translated, it gives CASRGQTTNEKLFF.

This sequence joins TRBV3-1 (or the pseudogene TRBV3-2) and TRBJ2-5; 9 positions agree with TRBD2. V was clipped by 0 bases and J by 5 bases; unmatched bases: 7. The CDR3 is 16 residues long. CDR1 and CDR2 from the germline V gene are LGHDT and YNNKEL (reference sequence). CDR3 amino acids: CASSQELGLASETQYF. DNA of the CDR3: TGTGCCAGCAGCCAAGAGTTGGGACTAGCCTCGGAGACCCAGTACTTC.

J is TRBJ2-1 and V is TRBV7-3; D unclear. In germline, CDR1 is SGHTA, CDR2 FQGTGA. Trimming pared 3 bases from V and 7 bases from J, leaving 10 bases between. The CDR3 totals 13 residues. The CDR3 reads CASSLASGNEQFF. The CDR3 DNA sequence: TGTGCCAGCAGCTTGGCTAGTGGGAATGAGCAGTTCTTC.

On this clone: Germline and junction disagree at one end, which may indicate a read error. The rearrangement links TRBV9 to TRBJ1-2; D is possibly TRBD1 (5 bases). The CDR3 extends over 11 amino acids. CDR1 SGDLS and CDR2 YYNGEE come from the germline V gene. The CDR3 loop is CASWSGRALLF. In nucleotides, the CDR3 is TGTGCCAGCTGGTCGGGCAGGGCCCTTCTCTTC.

The V and J genes are TRBV28 and TRBJ1-5; D ambiguous. Germline assignment: CDR1 MDHEN and CDR2 SYDVKM. The CDR3 totals 14 residues. Trimming shortened V by 3 bases and J by 0 bases, and 6 bases separated the two germline ends. This CDR3 is CASSFEYSNQPQHF. In DNA, the CDR3 is TGTGCCAGCAGTTTTGAGTATAGCAATCAGCCCCAGCATTTT.

The rearrangement joins TRBV24-1 to TRBJ2-1; D is perhaps TRBD2 (6 bases). The V end was cut by 3 bases, the J end by 12 bases, with 11 bases between. This CDR3 comprises 12 residues. Germline values: CDR1 KGHDR, CDR2 SFDVKD. CDR3 region: CATSDPLGGQFF. DNA for the CDR3: TGTGCCACCAGTGATCCCCTGGGAGGGCAGTTCTTC.

This chain links TRBV25-1 with TRBJ2-2, with 11 positions matching TRBD2. Germline lookup yields CDR1 MGHDK and CDR2 SYGVNS. The CDR3 contains 16 residues. The ends lost 2 bases at V and 7 bases at J; junction bases unmatched: 6. The CDR3 DNA sequence: TGTGCCAGCAGTGAAGCTAGCGGGAGGTACAGCGGGGAGCTGTTTTTT. Its protein is CASSEASGRYSGELFF.

The V call is TRBV18, the J call TRBJ2-3, with no clear D. Germline values: CDR1 KGHSH, CDR2 LQKENI. This CDR3 is built from 14 residues. Trimming removed 3 bases from V and 2 bases from J, with 9 bases in between. The CDR3 reads CASSPSKATDTQYF. CDR3 DNA: TGTGCCAGCTCACCTAGTAAAGCCACAGATACGCAGTATTTT.

The chain recombines TRBV7-2 with TRBJ1-1; a possible D gene is TRBD1 (5 bases). From germline, CDR1 is SGHTA and CDR2 FQGNSA. V was pared by 1 base and J by 8 bases, with 11 bases between. The CDR3 covers 13 residues. CDR3 nucleotides: TGTGCCAGCAGCTTAGGCAGGGTGAGGGAAGCTTTCTTT. Its protein is CASSLGRVREAFF.

Note on this clone: Other DNA sequences in this sample translate to the same CDR3. V and J are TRBV7-9 and TRBJ2-3; D gene uncertain. V lost 0 bases and J 0 bases, leaving 4 bases between the germline ends. This CDR3 has 14 residues. The germline gives CDR1 SEHNR, CDR2 FQNEAQ (reference sequence). The DNA of the CDR3 is TGTGCCAGCAGCTTAGCCCAGAGCACAGATACGCAGTATTTT. Translated: CASSLAQSTDTQYF.

The chain uses TRBV28 and TRBJ2-2; D is undetermined. This CDR3 contains 12 residues. Germline V lookup: CDR1 MDHEN, CDR2 SYDVKM. Trimming removed 4 bases at V and 4 bases at J, with 4 bases between. The CDR3 coding sequence is TGTGCCAGCAGTTCGGTCACCGGGGAGCTGTTTTTT. Translation gives CASSSVTGELFF.

The chain joins TRBV5-4 to TRBJ2-5; 8 nucleotides agree with TRBD2. V shed 4 bases and J 5 bases; nucleotides not matched to a gene: 13. Germline values: CDR1 SGHNT, CDR2 YYREEE (reference sequence). The CDR3 sequence is 16 residues long. CDR3 DNA: TGTGCCAGCAGCGGGAGTGGCGGGGGGCGAGGGGAGACCCAGTACTTC. This encodes CASSGSGGGRGETQYF.

The J gene is TRBJ1-1, the V gene TRBV10-2, with a possible D match to TRBD1 (6 bases). V was shortened by 5 bases and J by 1 base, with 14 bases between the two germline ends. This CDR3 is 15 amino acids long. Germline values: CDR1 WSHSY, CDR2 SAAADI. CDR3 coding DNA: TGCGCCAGCAGTCCCCCGATAGGGGGGAACACTGAAGCTTTCTTT. Translation: CASSPPIGGNTEAFF.

CDR3 coding DNA: TGTGCCAGCAGTGGACAGGGTGGGAGCAATCAGCCCCAGCATTTT. This gives the protein CASSGQGGSNQPQHF. This chain joins TRBV2 and TRBJ1-5; TRBD1 agrees at 7 bases. After removal of 4 bases from V and 1 base from J, the junction contained 4 bases not matched to a gene. There are 15 residues in the CDR3. Germline CDR1 reads SNHLY; CDR2 reads FYNNEI.

The rearrangement links TRBV9 to TRBJ2-6; D is ambiguous. Trimming left V 6 bases short and J 4 bases short, with 8 bases between. The germline gives CDR1 SGDLS, CDR2 YYNGEE. CDR3 length: 13 amino acids. CDR3 sequence: CASTRSGANVLTF. DNA for the CDR3: TGTGCCAGCACGAGGTCAGGGGCCAACGTCCTGACTTTC.

The J gene is TRBJ1-2, the V gene TRBV20-1; no clear D. V was clipped by 5 bases and J by 6 bases, with 4 bases between them. The germline gives CDR1 DFQATT, CDR2 SNEGSKA (reference sequence). The CDR3 is 9 amino acids. The CDR3 DNA is TGCAGTGCTTCAGATGGCTACACCTTC. Protein sequence: CSASDGYTF.

The V gene is TRBV30, the J gene TRBJ2-1; D is unclear. V lost 6 bases to trimming and J lost 5 bases, with 23 bases between them. CDR3 length: 16 amino acids. CDR1 GTSNPN and CDR2 SVGIG come from the germline V gene (reference sequence). The CDR3 DNA reads as TGTGCCTGCTTCGGTTCCCGAGCGATCCTTCACAATGAGCAGTTCTTC. It yields the protein CACFGSRAILHNEQFF.